Following are 14 T cell receptor beta chains from one sample sequenced in a study of T cell repertoires in cytomegalovirus infection. One entry per CDR3 protein results from TCRdb running MiXCR on the reads. Here the sample spans 310,000 or so distinct CDR3 sequences, 17% being singletons. The sequenced sample was PBMCs. The source is a human donor in good health (CMV status not recorded). Some clones in this sample may be carry-over from other donors' samples.

The chain recombines TRBV5-4 with TRBJ2-1, with a weak D call TRBD1 (6 bases). The length of the CDR3 is 15 residues. Trimming cost V 4 bases and J 4 bases, with 15 bases left between them. Germline CDR1 SGHNT, CDR2 YYREEE (reference sequence). CDR3 sequence: CASSAGQTGYNEQFF. As DNA, the CDR3 is TGTGCCAGCAGCGCCGGACAGACCGGGTACAATGAGCAGTTCTTC. Combining the CDR3 with reference TRBV5-4 and TRBJ2-1 gives the whole variable domain ETGVTQSPTHLIKTRGQQVTLRCSSQSGHNTVSWYQQALGQGPQFIFQYYREEENGRGNFPPRFSGLQFPNYSSELNVNALELDDSALYLCASSAGQTGYNEQFFGPGTRLTVL.

This clonotype was observed a single time. A much more abundant neighbour one base away suggests this may be a read error. The rearrangement joins TRBV7-6 to TRBJ2-1, with D possibly TRBD1 on 7 matching bases. The V end lost 1 base, the J end lost 15 bases, and 16 bases lay between the germline ends. CDR1 is SGHVS, CDR2 FNYEAQ, per germline. This CDR3 is 13 amino acids long. CDR3 in amino acids: CASSLETGLTRFF. CDR3 nucleotide sequence: TGTGCCAGCAGCTTAGAGACAGGGTTGACTAGGTTCTTC.

The V call is TRBV19, the J call TRBJ1-5, with D uncertain. The V and J ends lost 5 bases and 9 bases respectively, with 17 bases between them. This CDR3 has 14 amino acids. CDR1 LNHDA and CDR2 SQIVND come from the germline V gene (reference sequence). CDR3 protein: CASSPAPQSRPQHF. The DNA for the CDR3 is TGTGCCAGTAGTCCGGCCCCCCAGTCTAGGCCCCAGCATTTT.

This sequence joins TRBV18 and TRBJ2-1, with 7 bases fitting TRBD1. Germline V gene data show CDR1 as KGHSH and CDR2 as LQKENI. This CDR3 is built from 15 residues. V gave up 4 bases and J gave up 2 bases; unmatched junction bases: 5. The CDR3 protein is CASSHGTAAYNEQFF. The CDR3 coding sequence is TGTGCCAGCTCACATGGGACAGCAGCCTACAATGAGCAGTTCTTC.

This clonotype was observed a handful of times. CDR3 nucleotides: TGTGCCAGCAGCTTCGCAGGGCGGGAAACTGAAGCTTTCTTT. Its translation: CASSFAGRETEAFF. The chain is built from TRBV7-2 and TRBJ1-1, with D tentatively TRBD1 (5 bases). This CDR3 has 14 amino acids. CDR1 is SGHTA and CDR2 is FQGNSA in the germline V gene. V was trimmed by 3 bases and J by 5 bases, leaving 13 bases between them.

The chain recombines TRBV7-2 with TRBJ1-1; tentatively, D is TRBD1 (5 bases). The CDR3 is made up of 11 amino acids. The V end was cut by 5 bases, the J end by 7 bases, with 8 bases between. Germline CDR1 SGHTA, CDR2 FQGNSA. CDR3 region: CASSTGLEAFF. The CDR3 DNA reads as TGTGCCAGCAGCACGGGACTTGAAGCTTTCTTT.

This clonotype was observed many times. This chain joins TRBV6-1 and TRBJ2-5, with D possibly TRBD2 on 6 matching bases. This CDR3 region has 15 residues. Trimming shortened V by 2 bases and J by 5 bases, and 15 bases separated the two germline ends. Germline lookup yields CDR1 MNHNS and CDR2 SASEGT. In DNA form, the CDR3 reads TGTGCCAGCAGTGAAATTTCAGGGACTCTGGAGACCCAGTACTTC. It yields the protein CASSEISGTLETQYF.

There are many counts of this clonotype. J is TRBJ2-2 and V is TRBV11-2, with TRBD1 matching over 7 bases. Trimming removed 5 bases from V and 6 bases from J; junction bases left unmatched: 6. This CDR3 region has 14 residues. Germline loops: CDR1 SGHAT, CDR2 FQNNGV. CDR3: CASSRDSWAGELFF. CDR3 nucleotides: TGTGCCAGCAGCCGGGACAGTTGGGCCGGGGAGCTGTTTTTT.

This clonotype came up a few times. This chain joins TRBV20-1 and TRBJ2-5, with D unclear. Germline V gives CDR1 DFQATT, CDR2 SNEGSKA (reference sequence). The CDR3 sequence is 12 residues long. The V end lost 3 bases, the J end lost 5 bases, and 10 bases lay between the germline ends. In nucleotides, the CDR3 is TGCAGTGCTAGGTCCAGATGGGAGACCCAGTACTTC. It yields the protein CSARSRWETQYF.

The V gene is TRBV3-1, the J gene TRBJ2-7; D call uncertain. Between the trimmed V and J ends, which lost 0 bases and 4 bases, there was a span of 4 bases. This CDR3 spans 12 amino acids. Germline V gives CDR1 LGHDT, CDR2 YNNKEL (reference sequence). CDR3 protein: CASSQDRYEQYF. In DNA form, the CDR3 reads TGTGCCAGCAGCCAAGATCGGTACGAGCAGTACTTC.

The V gene is TRBV18, the J gene TRBJ1-6; the D is unclear. The germline gives CDR1 KGHSH, CDR2 LQKENI. V lost 4 bases and J 5 bases, leaving 12 bases between the germline ends. This CDR3 is built from 15 residues. CDR3 residues: CASSLGGQHNSPLHF. The CDR3 DNA is TGTGCCAGCTCACTTGGAGGGCAGCATAATTCACCCCTCCACTTT. Full variable domain (outside the CDR3, taken from reference TRBV18 and TRBJ1-6): NAGVMQNPRHLVRRRGQEARLRCSPMKGHSHVYWYRQLPEEGLKFMVYLQKENIIDESGMPKERFSAEFPKEGPSILRIQQVVRGDSAAYFCASSLGGQHNSPLHFGNGTRLTVT.

The chain recombines TRBV20-1 with TRBJ2-5, with a possible D match to TRBD1 (6 bases). The V gene's germline CDR1 is DFQATT and CDR2 SNEGSKA (reference sequence). The CDR3 loop spans 13 amino acids. V shed 5 bases and J shed 3 bases, with 13 bases lying between them. This CDR3 is CSAGPTGKETQYF. The CDR3 region has the DNA TGCAGTGCTGGGCCCACAGGGAAAGAGACCCAGTACTTC.

This chain connects TRBV5-8 to TRBJ2-3, with D maybe TRBD1 (5 bases). Germline V CDR1 and CDR2: SGHTS, YDEGEE. This CDR3 is 17 amino acids long. Trimming took 0 bases from V and 0 from J, leaving 14 bases between them. CDR3 in amino acids: CASSLGLTQASTDTQYF. CDR3 coding DNA: TGTGCCAGCAGCTTGGGTCTTACACAGGCTAGCACAGATACGCAGTATTTT.

The V gene is TRBV5-6, the J gene TRBJ2-2, with D perhaps matching TRBD1 or TRBD2 (5 bases each). Germline CDR1 reads SGHDT; CDR2 reads YYEEEE. V lost 3 bases and J lost 6, with 12 bases in between. This CDR3 has 14 residues. CDR3 bases: TGTGCCAGCAGCTGGTACGGGGCGGCCGGGGAGCTGTTTTTT. Translating gives CASSWYGAAGELFF.